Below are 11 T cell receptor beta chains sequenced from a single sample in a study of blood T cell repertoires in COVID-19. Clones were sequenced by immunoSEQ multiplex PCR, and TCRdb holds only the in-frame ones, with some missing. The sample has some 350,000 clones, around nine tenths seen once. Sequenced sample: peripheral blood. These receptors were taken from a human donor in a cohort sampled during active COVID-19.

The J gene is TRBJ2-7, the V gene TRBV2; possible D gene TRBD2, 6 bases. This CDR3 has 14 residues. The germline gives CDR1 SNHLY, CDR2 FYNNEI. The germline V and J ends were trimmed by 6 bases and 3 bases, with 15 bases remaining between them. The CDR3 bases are TGTGCCAGCAGAGAACGGGGACTCAGCTACGAGCAGTACTTC. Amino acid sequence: CASRERGLSYEQYF.

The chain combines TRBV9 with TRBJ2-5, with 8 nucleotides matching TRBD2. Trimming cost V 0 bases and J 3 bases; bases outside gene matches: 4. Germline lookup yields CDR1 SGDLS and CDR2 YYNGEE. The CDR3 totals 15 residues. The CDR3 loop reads CASSVVGREEETQYF. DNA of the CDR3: TGTGCCAGCAGCGTAGTCGGGCGGGAGGAAGAGACCCAGTACTTC.

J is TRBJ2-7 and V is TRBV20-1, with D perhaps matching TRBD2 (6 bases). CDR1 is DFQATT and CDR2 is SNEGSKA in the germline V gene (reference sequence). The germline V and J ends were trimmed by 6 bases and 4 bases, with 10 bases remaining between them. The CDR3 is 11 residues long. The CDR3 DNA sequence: TGCAGTGCGGGGCGGGAATACGAGCAGTACTTC. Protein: CSAGREYEQYF.

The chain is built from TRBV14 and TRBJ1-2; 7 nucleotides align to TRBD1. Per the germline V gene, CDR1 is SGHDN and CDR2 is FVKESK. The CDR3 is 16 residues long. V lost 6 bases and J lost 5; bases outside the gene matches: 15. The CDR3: CASSRNLRDSLYGYTF. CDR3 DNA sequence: TGTGCCAGCAGTCGAAACCTCCGGGACAGTCTATATGGCTACACCTTC.

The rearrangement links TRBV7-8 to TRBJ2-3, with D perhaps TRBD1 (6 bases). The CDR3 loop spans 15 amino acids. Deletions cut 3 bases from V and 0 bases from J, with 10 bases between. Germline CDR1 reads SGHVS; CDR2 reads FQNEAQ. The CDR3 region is CASSFTGHSTDTQYF. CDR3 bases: TGTGCCAGCAGCTTTACGGGACATAGCACAGATACGCAGTATTTT. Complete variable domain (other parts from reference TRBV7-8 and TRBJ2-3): GAGVSQSPRYKVAKRGQDVALRCDPISGHVSLFWYQQALGQGPEFLTYFQNEAQLDKSGLPSDRFFAERPEGSVSTLKIQRTQQEDSAVYLCASSFTGHSTDTQYFGPGTRLTVL.

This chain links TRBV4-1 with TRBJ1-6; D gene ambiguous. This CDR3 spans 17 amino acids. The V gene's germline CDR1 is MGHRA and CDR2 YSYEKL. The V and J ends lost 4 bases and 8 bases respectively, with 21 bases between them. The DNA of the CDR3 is TGCGCCAGCAGCCCGGCCCCCCTGGGCAAACTTTATTCACCCCTCCACTTT. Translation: CASSPAPLGKLYSPLHF.

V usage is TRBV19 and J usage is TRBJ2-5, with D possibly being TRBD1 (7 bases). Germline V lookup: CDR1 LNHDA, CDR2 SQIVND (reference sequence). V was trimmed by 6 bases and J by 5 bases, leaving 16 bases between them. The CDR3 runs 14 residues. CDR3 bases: TGTGCCAGTAGCCTACAGGGGAGGAAGGAGACCCAGTACTTC. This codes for CASSLQGRKETQYF.

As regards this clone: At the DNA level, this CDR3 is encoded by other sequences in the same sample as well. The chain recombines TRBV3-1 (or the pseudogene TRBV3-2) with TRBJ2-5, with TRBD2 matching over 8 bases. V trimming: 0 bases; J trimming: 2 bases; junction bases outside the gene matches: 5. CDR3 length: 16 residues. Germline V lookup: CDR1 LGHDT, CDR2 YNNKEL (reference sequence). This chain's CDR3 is CASSQDWSGGQETQYF. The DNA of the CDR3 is TGTGCCAGCAGCCAAGATTGGTCGGGGGGGCAAGAGACCCAGTACTTC.

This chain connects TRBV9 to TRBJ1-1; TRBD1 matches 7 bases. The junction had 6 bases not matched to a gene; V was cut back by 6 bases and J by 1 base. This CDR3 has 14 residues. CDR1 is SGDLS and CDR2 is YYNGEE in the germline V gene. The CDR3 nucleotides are TGTGCCAGCACCCCGACAGGGAGGAACACTGAAGCTTTCTTT. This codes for CASTPTGRNTEAFF.

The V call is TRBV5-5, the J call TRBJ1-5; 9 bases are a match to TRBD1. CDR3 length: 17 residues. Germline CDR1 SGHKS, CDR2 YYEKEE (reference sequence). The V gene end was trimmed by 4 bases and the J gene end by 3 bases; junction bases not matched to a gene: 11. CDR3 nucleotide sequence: TGTGCCAGCAGCCCCACCGGGACAGGGATTTACAATCAGCCCCAGCATTTT. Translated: CASSPTGTGIYNQPQHF.

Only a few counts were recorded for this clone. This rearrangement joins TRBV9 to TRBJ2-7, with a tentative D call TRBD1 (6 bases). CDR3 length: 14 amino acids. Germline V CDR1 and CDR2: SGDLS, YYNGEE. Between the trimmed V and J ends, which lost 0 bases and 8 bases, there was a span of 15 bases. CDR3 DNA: TGTGCCAGCAGCGTAGAGGGACAAGGCTTGAAGCAGTACTTC. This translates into CASSVEGQGLKQYF.